The 32 T cell receptor beta chains below come from one sample, sequenced in a study of T cell repertoires in cytomegalovirus infection. MiXCR, run by TCRdb on the reads, gives a single entry per CDR3 protein. The table lists 510,000 or so distinct CDR3 sequences, around a quarter of them singletons. The sequenced sample consisted of PBMCs. The source of these receptors is a human donor in good health (CMV status not recorded). Some clones in this sample may be carry-over from other donors' samples.

The genes are TRBV12-3 or TRBV12-4 and TRBJ2-5, with D possibly TRBD2 on 6 matching bases. V shed 8 bases and J shed 1 base, with 11 bases lying between them. The CDR3 spans 13 residues. The CDR3 spells CASCRGAQETQYF. CDR3 bases: TGTGCCAGCTGTCGCGGGGCCCAAGAGACCCAGTACTTC.

The chain recombines TRBV19 with TRBJ2-7; 8 positions agree with TRBD1. Unmatched junction bases numbered 14, after V lost 5 bases and J lost 2 bases. CDR1 and CDR2 from the germline V gene are LNHDA and SQIVND (reference sequence). The CDR3 sequence is 17 residues long. The CDR3 region has the DNA TGTGCCAGTAGTCCCCCGGTGGGGCAGGGGGCGACCTACGAGCAGTACGTC. Protein sequence: CASSPPVGQGATYEQYV.

The V call is TRBV19, the J call TRBJ2-1; D is perhaps TRBD2 (6 bases). This CDR3 region has 14 residues. CDR1 and CDR2 from the germline V gene are LNHDA and SQIVND (reference sequence). V shed 7 bases and J shed 7 bases, with 17 bases lying between them. The CDR3 DNA reads TGTGCCAGTAACCGGGGCAGGGCGGGGAATGAGCAGTTCTTC. Translated, it gives CASNRGRAGNEQFF.

This clonotype was recorded many times. The chain uses TRBV7-2 and TRBJ2-7; tentative D call: TRBD2 (5 bases). CDR1 SGHTA and CDR2 FQGNSA come from the germline V gene. The CDR3 loop spans 14 amino acids. With 1 base removed from V and 2 bases from J, the gap between germline ends came to 9 bases. For the CDR3, the DNA is TGTGCCAGCAGCTTAGGGGCTAGCCCCTACGAGCAGTACTTC. Translation: CASSLGASPYEQYF.

The chain has TRBV19 and TRBJ2-4; D call uncertain. Germline CDR1 LNHDA, CDR2 SQIVND (reference sequence). This CDR3 is 12 amino acids long. The ends were cut back, 5 bases at V and 8 bases at J, with 10 bases in the middle. The CDR3 nucleotides are TGTGCCAGTAGTGGTCTTTGGGACATTCAGTACTTC. Its translation: CASSGLWDIQYF.

V usage is TRBV6-2 or TRBV6-3 and J usage is TRBJ2-7, with TRBD1 matching over 9 bases. The CDR3 runs 15 residues. The germline CDR1 and CDR2 sequences are MNHEY and SVGEGT. V was pared by 6 bases and J by 1 base, with 7 bases of the junction left unmatched. The CDR3 region is CASRDTGTGSYEQYV. CDR3 nucleotide sequence: TGTGCCAGCAGGGACACCGGGACAGGGTCCTACGAGCAGTACGTC.

J is TRBJ1-3 and V is TRBV19; 8 nucleotides line up with TRBD1. This CDR3 contains 14 residues. The V and J ends lost 8 bases and 4 bases, in that order; junction bases with no gene match: 7. The V gene's germline CDR1 is LNHDA and CDR2 SQIVND (reference sequence). The CDR3, as DNA: TGTGCCAGTGCAGGACAGGGATCAGGAAACACCATATATTTT. This sequence encodes CASAGQGSGNTIYF.

This clonotype was detected a few times. The gene calls are TRBV7-9 and TRBJ1-4; D not certain. Germline CDR1 is SEHNR and CDR2 is FQNEAQ (reference sequence). V lost 1 base to trimming and J lost 7 bases, with 10 bases between them. The CDR3 is 14 residues long. CDR3 in DNA: TGTGCCAGCAGCTTAGGCAAGCAAGGTGAAAAACTGTTTTTT. This encodes CASSLGKQGEKLFF.

This clonotype was seen a handful of times. The chain carries TRBV4-3 and TRBJ2-2; D may be TRBD1 (6 bases). V was trimmed by 2 bases and J by 5 bases, leaving 12 bases between them. Germline CDR1 is LGHNA and CDR2 is YSLEER. The CDR3 consists of 15 residues. Here the CDR3 reads CASSQRPGVTGELFF. The CDR3 nucleotides are TGCGCCAGCAGCCAAAGGCCAGGGGTTACCGGGGAGCTGTTTTTT.

With regard to this clonotype: Sequence at one end of the junction differs from germline and may be a read error. The V and J genes are TRBV7-2 and TRBJ1-5; D remains ambiguous. In germline, CDR1 is SGHTA, CDR2 FQGNSA. The length of the CDR3 is 15 residues. The DNA of the CDR3 is TGTGCCAGCAGCTTAAGGTCCCTTAGTTTTCAGCCCCAGCGTTTT. Protein: CASSLRSLSFQPQRF.

This clonotype was seen at least ten times. The chain employs TRBV7-8 and TRBJ1-4; possibly TRBD1 for D (5 bases). With 8 bases removed from V and 3 bases from J, the gap between germline ends came to 7 bases. This CDR3 is built from 12 residues. The germline gives CDR1 SGHVS, CDR2 FQNEAQ. CDR3: CASRGPNEKLFF. For the CDR3, the DNA is TGTGCCAGCCGGGGACCTAATGAAAAACTGTTTTTT. The entire variable domain, with the rest obtained from reference TRBV7-8 and TRBJ1-4, is as follows: GAGVSQSPRYKVAKRGQDVALRCDPISGHVSLFWYQQALGQGPEFLTYFQNEAQLDKSGLPSDRFFAERPEGSVSTLKIQRTQQEDSAVYLCASRGPNEKLFFGSGTQLSVL.

The V and J genes are TRBV29-1 and TRBJ1-1, with D tentatively TRBD1 (6 bases). The length of the CDR3 is 17 residues. V was trimmed by 4 bases and J by 3 bases, leaving 24 bases between them. The germline V gene encodes CDR1 SQVTM and CDR2 ANQGSEA. The CDR3 bases are TGCAGCGTTGGGGGTATATTCCAGGGTAGGGGGGACACTGAAGCTTTCTTT. This codes for CSVGGIFQGRGDTEAFF.

A single count supports this clonotype. The chain links TRBV4-1 to TRBJ2-6, with D perhaps TRBD1 (6 bases). Germline CDR1 reads MGHRA; CDR2 reads YSYEKL. CDR3 length: 18 residues. Trimming took off 0 bases at V and 0 bases at J, with 12 bases between the two ends. The CDR3 reads CASSQDYRASSGANVLTF. Here the CDR3 DNA reads TGCGCCAGCAGCCAAGATTACAGGGCCTCCTCTGGGGCCAACGTCCTGACTTTC.

This clonotype was detected only a few times. The CDR3 DNA reads as TGTGCCAGCAGTCTGTTTGTGGGGACAGCTTCTGGAAACACCATATATTTT. It yields the protein CASSLFVGTASGNTIYF. J is TRBJ1-3 and V is TRBV12-3 or TRBV12-4; TRBD1 aligns across 7 bases. V dropped 5 bases and J dropped 1; count of bases not matched to a gene: 11. The CDR3 is 17 residues long.

This chain links TRBV7-9 with TRBJ2-7, with D tentatively TRBD1 or TRBD2 (5 bases each). This CDR3 spans 13 amino acids. Trimming pared 0 bases from V and 5 bases from J, leaving 8 bases between. Germline-derived CDR1 and CDR2 are SEHNR and FQNEAQ (reference sequence). The CDR3 loop is CASSLAGDHEQYF. DNA for the CDR3: TGTGCCAGCAGCTTAGCTGGGGACCACGAGCAGTACTTC.

The chain couples TRBV4-3 to TRBJ1-6; D not certain. The CDR3 is 16 amino acids. Looked up from germline, CDR1 is LGHNA and CDR2 is YSLEER. The V end lost 0 bases, the J end lost 7 bases, and 13 bases lay between the germline ends. The CDR3 sequence: CASSQEAIVGNSPLHF. CDR3 DNA sequence: TGCGCCAGCAGCCAAGAAGCGATAGTTGGAAATTCACCCCTCCACTTT.

This clonotype has only a few counts. The gene calls are TRBV10-3 and TRBJ1-4; perhaps TRBD1 as D (6 bases). V shed 7 bases and J shed 8 bases, with 14 bases lying between them. Germline lookup yields CDR1 ENHRY and CDR2 SYGVKD. The CDR3 sequence is 13 residues long. The CDR3 nucleotides are TGTGCCATCAAGGGACAAGCGGGGGAAAAACTGTTTTTT. It specifies CAIKGQAGEKLFF.

This clonotype showed up many times. The chain couples TRBV7-2 to TRBJ2-7, with 11 nucleotides matching TRBD1. The trim removed 2 bases at V and 6 bases at J, leaving 6 bases unmatched. This CDR3 spans 15 amino acids. Germline CDR1 and CDR2: SGHTA and FQGNSA. In DNA form, the CDR3 reads TGTGCCAGCAGCTTAAGAGGACAGGGGGCTGGCGAGCAGTACGTC. Its protein is CASSLRGQGAGEQYV.

This rearrangement joins TRBV4-1 to TRBJ2-4; 9 nucleotides line up with TRBD2. J was trimmed by 5 bases and V by 4 bases; bases with no gene match: 12. This CDR3 is built from 17 residues. The germline gives CDR1 MGHRA, CDR2 YSYEKL. CDR3 loop: CASSRPGTSRSENIQYF. In DNA, the CDR3 is TGCGCCAGCAGCCGACCCGGGACTAGCAGGAGTGAAAACATTCAGTACTTC.

A few counts support this clonotype. The rearrangement uses TRBV7-4 and TRBJ2-5; no clear D. Trimming cost V 5 bases and J 2 bases, with 15 bases left between them. The germline CDR1 and CDR2 sequences are SGHVT and SQSDAQ. The CDR3 totals 15 residues. CDR3 sequence (DNA): TGTGCCAGCAGCCCATACACAGCAACTCAAGAGACCCAGTACTTC. Amino acid sequence: CASSPYTATQETQYF.

The genes are TRBV6-2 or TRBV6-3 and TRBJ2-7; D may correspond to TRBD1 or TRBD2 (5 bases each). The CDR3 is 13 residues long. Trimming took 8 bases from V and 5 from J, leaving 16 bases between them. CDR1 MNHEY and CDR2 SVGEGT come from the germline V gene. The CDR3 region has the DNA TGTGCCAGCGGAATGTCGGGACCTAACGAGCAGTACGTC. Its translation is CASGMSGPNEQYV.

This clonotype was seen ten or more times. This chain joins TRBV7-2 and TRBJ1-4; D gene ambiguous. Germline assignment: CDR1 SGHTA and CDR2 FQGNSA. V was clipped by 2 bases and J by 8 bases, with 15 bases between them. The CDR3 covers 15 residues. The CDR3 spells CASSLLLDFGEKLFF. As DNA, the CDR3 is TGTGCCAGCAGCTTATTACTAGACTTTGGGGAAAAACTGTTTTTT.

This chain uses TRBV5-3 with TRBJ2-3; D perhaps matches TRBD2 (6 bases). TRBV5-3 is filed as an ORF, its function uncertain. The V end was cut by 8 bases, the J end by 2 bases, with 24 bases between. The CDR3 loop spans 17 amino acids. As DNA, the CDR3 is TGTGCCAGCAGCCGGGGGAGCGGAAGGGACCTCACAGATACGCAGTATTTT. Amino acids: CASSRGSGRDLTDTQYF.

This clonotype was recorded a few times. The V call is TRBV4-1, the J call TRBJ1-2, with D unresolved. The CDR3 contains 17 residues. The V end was cut by 4 bases, the J end by 4 bases, with 22 bases between. Germline V gene data show CDR1 as MGHRA and CDR2 as YSYEKL. The DNA of the CDR3 is TGCGCCAGCAGCCTAAAGACGCCCGGGGATTTAGGCTATGGCTACACCTTC. It encodes CASSLKTPGDLGYGYTF.

This clonotype was counted between two and nine times. The rearrangement joins TRBV6-2 or TRBV6-3 to TRBJ2-7; D is ambiguous. Trimming took off 7 bases at V and 8 bases at J, with 12 bases between the two ends. From germline, CDR1 is MNHEY and CDR2 SVGEGT. The CDR3 has 11 amino acids. The DNA for the CDR3 is TGTGCCAGCACCGTAAGGAACAAGCAGTACGTC. Translated, it gives CASTVRNKQYV.

The CDR3 protein is CASSLVVSSSSSYNEQFF. CDR3 DNA: TGTGCCAGCAGCTTAGTGGTATCGTCGTCCAGCTCCTACAATGAGCAGTTCTTC. The chain couples TRBV11-2 to TRBJ2-1; no clear D gene. The V gene's germline CDR1 is SGHAT and CDR2 FQNNGV. CDR3 length: 18 residues. Trimming removed 1 base at V and 0 bases at J, with 16 bases between.

V usage is TRBV28 and J usage is TRBJ1-2, with 7 bases identical to TRBD1. Trimming took 7 bases from V and 1 from J; bases not matched to a gene: 6. This CDR3 region has 14 residues. CDR1 and CDR2 from the germline V gene are MDHEN and SYDVKM. The DNA of the CDR3 is TGTGCCAGCACCTCGACAGGGATTAACTATGGCTACACCTTC. It translates to CASTSTGINYGYTF.

The chain is built from TRBV12-5 and TRBJ2-7, with a weak D call TRBD1 (6 bases). The germline V gene encodes CDR1 LGHNT and CDR2 FRNRAP. The V and J ends lost 1 base and 2 bases respectively, with 12 bases between them. The CDR3 spans 15 residues. The CDR3 here is CASGLDHRVTYEQYF. DNA for the CDR3: TGTGCTAGTGGTTTGGACCACAGGGTTACCTACGAGCAGTACTTC.

CDR3 sequence: CATGQGHQPQHF. As DNA, the CDR3 is TGTGCCACGGGACAGGGCCACCAGCCCCAGCATTTT. The chain is built from TRBV28 and TRBJ1-5, with 9 bases fitting TRBD1. CDR1 MDHEN and CDR2 SYDVKM come from the germline V gene. The trim removed 10 bases at V and 7 bases at J, leaving 5 bases unmatched. The CDR3 consists of 12 residues. Complete variable domain (other parts from reference TRBV28 and TRBJ1-5): DVKVTQSSRYLVKRTGEKVFLECVQDMDHENMFWYRQDPGLGLRLIYFSYDVKMKEKGDIPEGYSVSREKKERFSLILESASTNQTSMYLCATGQGHQPQHFGDGTRLSIL.

This clonotype was recorded only once. The genes are TRBV28 and TRBJ1-3; D unclear. The CDR3 has 14 amino acids. Germline CDR1 is MDHEN and CDR2 is SYDVKM. With 7 bases removed from V and 2 bases from J, the gap between germline ends came to 12 bases. The CDR3 region has the DNA TGTGCCAGCACACCTCAGGCCCCTGGAAACACCATATATTTT. Encoded protein: CASTPQAPGNTIYF.

The chain is built from TRBV25-1 and TRBJ2-2; TRBD2 matches 8 bases. Germline CDR1 is MGHDK and CDR2 is SYGVNS. This CDR3 has 16 amino acids. V shed 8 bases and J 4 bases; nucleotides not matched to a gene: 12. Written as DNA, the CDR3 is TGTGCCAGCGAATCCAGAGCGGGAGCAGGCACCGGGGAGCTGTTTTTT. This codes for CASESRAGAGTGELFF.

CDR3 loop: CSALRGNQPQHF. The CDR3 coding sequence is TGCAGTGCTCTCAGGGGTAATCAGCCCCAGCATTTT. This chain joins TRBV20-1 and TRBJ1-5; the D gene is possibly TRBD1 (6 bases). Germline V gene sequence: CDR1 DFQATT, CDR2 SNEGSKA (reference sequence). The V and J ends lost 5 bases and 4 bases respectively, with 9 bases between them. The CDR3 length is 12 residues.